Listed below are T cell receptor beta chains from one sample, sequenced in a study of Ad26.COV2.S vaccination and SARS-CoV-2 variants. Repertoires were generated with immunoSEQ multiplex PCR, while TCRdb's copy carries only in-frame clones and drops some. The profile covers roughly 300,000 clones, with around 89% appearing a single time and roughly 4.8% taken by the ten largest. The material sequenced was peripheral blood, taken in a trial of Ad26.COV2.S vaccine versus placebo. All receptors derive from a person between 18 and 65 years old who received the Ad26.COV2.S COVID-19 vaccine or a placebo. Each CDR3 is given with its conserved first and last residue. D genes are given only for firm matches. Some rows have no size entry. The others give once, few or many, or a class for an expanded clone.

cdr3_nt: TGCGCCAGCAGTCCGGACATTAATGAAAAACTGTTTTTT
cdr3_aa: CASSPDINEKLFF
cdr3_length: 13
j_call: TRBJ1-4
clone_size: .
v_call: TRBV10-1
d_call: .

cdr3_nt: TGTGCCAGCAGCTTGTCAAGGGGGCGAAACTATGGCTACACCTTC
cdr3_aa: CASSLSRGRNYGYTF
cdr3_length: 15
j_call: TRBJ1-2
clone_size: .
v_call: TRBV13
d_call: TRBD1

cdr3_nt: TGCAGCGCAGCAACAGGGGCCGCCACTGAAGCTTTCTTT
cdr3_aa: CSAATGAATEAFF
cdr3_length: 13
j_call: TRBJ1-1
clone_size: .
v_call: TRBV29-1
d_call: TRBD1

cdr3_nt: TGTGCCAGCAGTGAACCGGGGATTTACGGCAATCAGCCCCAGCATTTT
cdr3_aa: CASSEPGIYGNQPQHF
cdr3_length: 16
j_call: TRBJ1-5
clone_size: .
v_call: TRBV6-1
d_call: .

cdr3_nt: TGTGCCAGCAGCGCACTACAGGGGGTGAACACTGAAGCTTTCTTT
cdr3_aa: CASSALQGVNTEAFF
cdr3_length: 15
j_call: TRBJ1-1
clone_size: .
v_call: TRBV9
d_call: TRBD1

cdr3_nt: TGCAGCGTTGACCGGGAGGGCACCGGGGAGCTGTTTTTT
cdr3_aa: CSVDREGTGELFF
cdr3_length: 13
j_call: TRBJ2-2
clone_size: .
v_call: TRBV29-1
d_call: TRBD2

cdr3_nt: TGCGCCAGCAGCTTAGGGACAGGGGCACAGGAACTGTTTTTT
cdr3_aa: CASSLGTGAQELFF
cdr3_length: 14
j_call: TRBJ1-4
clone_size: .
v_call: TRBV5-1
d_call: TRBD1

cdr3_nt: TGTGCCAGCAGCCATGGGGCAGGGTCCAATGAGCAGTTCTTC
cdr3_aa: CASSHGAGSNEQFF
cdr3_length: 14
j_call: TRBJ2-1
clone_size: .
v_call: TRBV5-6
d_call: .

cdr3_nt: TGCGCCAGCAGCGGGACAGTACTCGGTGGGGCCAACGTCCTGACTTTC
cdr3_aa: CASSGTVLGGANVLTF
cdr3_length: 16
j_call: TRBJ2-6
clone_size: many
v_call: TRBV5-1
d_call: TRBD1

cdr3_nt: TGCGCCAGCAGCCAAGGATCGGGTCTGGGAACAGATACGCAGTATTTT
cdr3_aa: CASSQGSGLGTDTQYF
cdr3_length: 16
j_call: TRBJ2-3
clone_size: .
v_call: TRBV4-1
d_call: .

cdr3_nt: TGTGCCAGCAGCGTGAGACAGGGCTCCTACAATGAGCAGTTCTTC
cdr3_aa: CASSVRQGSYNEQFF
cdr3_length: 15
j_call: TRBJ2-1
clone_size: .
v_call: TRBV5-4
d_call: TRBD1

cdr3_nt: TGTGCCAGCAGCCCGGGCCAAGGCTCCAATCAGCCCCAGCATTTT
cdr3_aa: CASSPGQGSNQPQHF
cdr3_length: 15
j_call: TRBJ1-5
clone_size: .
v_call: TRBV16
d_call: .

cdr3_nt: TGTGCCAGCAGCAATCTAGCGGGGAGCTACAATGAGCAGTTCTTC
cdr3_aa: CASSNLAGSYNEQFF
cdr3_length: 15
j_call: TRBJ2-1
clone_size: once
v_call: TRBV14
d_call: TRBD2